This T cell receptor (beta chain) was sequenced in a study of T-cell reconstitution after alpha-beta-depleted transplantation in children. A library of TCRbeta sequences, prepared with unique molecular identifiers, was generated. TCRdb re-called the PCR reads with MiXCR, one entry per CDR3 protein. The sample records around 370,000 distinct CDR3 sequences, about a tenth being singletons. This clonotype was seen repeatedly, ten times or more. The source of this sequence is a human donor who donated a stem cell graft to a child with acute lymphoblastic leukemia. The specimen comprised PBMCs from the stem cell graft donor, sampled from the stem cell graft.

CDR3 bases: TGTGCCAGCAGTGTGAAGGGGGGATTGGGGAACACCGGGGAGCTGTTTTTT. Protein product: CASSVKGGLGNTGELFF. This sequence joins TRBV6-1 and TRBJ2-2; D tentatively fits TRBD1 or TRBD2 (6 bases each). This CDR3 region has 17 residues. Between the trimmed V and J ends, which lost 4 bases and 1 base, there was a span of 16 bases. Looked up from germline, CDR1 is MNHNS and CDR2 is SASEGT.